The 3 T cell receptor beta chains in this list originate from one sample, sequenced in a study of a mutant IDH1 vaccine in newly diagnosed glioma. Sequenced by immunoSEQ multiplex PCR; TCRdb stores in-frame clones only, minus some. The table shows about 34,000 clones, with just under 90% occurring only once. These receptors are not linked to any known antigen. Time point here: week 47, end of study. What each vaccine dose contained was 300 ug of mutant IDH1 20-mer peptide, accompanied by topical imiquimod. The sequencing here drew on PBMCs, taken from a glioma patient whose treatment included an IDH1 peptide vaccine. All receptors derive from a woman under 40 with glioma.

CDR3 loop: CATSRDRADNYGYTF. The CDR3 DNA follows: TGTGCCACCAGCAGAGATCGGGCCGATAATTATGGCTACACCTTC. The J gene is TRBJ1-2, the V gene TRBV15; D is unresolved. Trimming shortened V by 0 bases and J by 5 bases, and 13 bases separated the two germline ends. The germline CDR1 and CDR2 sequences are LNHNV and YYDKDF (reference sequence). The CDR3 runs 15 residues.

V is TRBV14 and J is TRBJ2-7, with TRBD1 as a possible D gene (5 bases). V shed 3 bases and J shed 1 base, with 16 bases lying between them. In germline, CDR1 is SGHDN, CDR2 FVKESK. This CDR3 is built from 16 residues. The CDR3 sequence is CASSHGHSQISYEQYF. The CDR3 DNA follows: TGTGCCAGCAGCCACGGACACTCGCAAATTTCCTACGAGCAGTACTTC.

The chain carries TRBV11-2 and TRBJ2-3, with 7 nucleotides matching TRBD2. The CDR3 has 14 residues. V shed 4 bases and J 3 bases; nucleotides not matched to a gene: 4. Germline CDR1 and CDR2: SGHAT and FQNNGV. The CDR3 region is CASSSVGGTDTQYF. CDR3 sequence (DNA): TGTGCCAGCAGCTCGGTGGGAGGGACAGATACGCAGTATTTT.